This TCR beta chain was retrieved from a study of cytomegalovirus exposure and HLA in healthy donors. Study-wide results and caveats: According to reports, the classifier identified cytomegalovirus status with high specificity and sensitivity. A few chains tied to CMV proved CMV antigen-specific in vitro.

Regarding donors, all were healthy bone marrow donors. PCR was performed using 60 Vbeta and 13 Jbeta primers. TCRdb's table, derived via immunoSEQ multiplex PCR, lists solely in-frame clones and lacks some. The sample table includes approximately 110,000 clones. About this clone: Its antigen remains unknown.

This TCR came from a man between 35 and 55 years old in good health and CMV-seronegative. The sample comprised PBMCs.

The CDR3 here is CASSLISTSGFTDTQYF. DNA for the CDR3: TGTGCCAGCAGCCTTATCTCCACTAGCGGTTTCACAGATACGCAGTATTTT. The rearrangement uses TRBV11-2 and TRBJ2-3, with 8 bases fitting TRBD2. The CDR3 extends over 17 amino acids. V lost 5 bases to trimming and J lost 2 bases; unmatched junction nucleotides: 12. Per germline, CDR1 SGHAT and CDR2 FQNNGV. The entire variable domain, with the rest obtained from reference TRBV11-2 and TRBJ2-3, is as follows: EAGVAQSPRYKIIEKRQSVAFWCNPISGHATLYWYQQILGQGPKLLIQFQNNGVVDDSQLPKDRFSAERLKGVDSTLKIQPAKLEDSAVYLCASSLISTSGFTDTQYFGPGTRLTVL.